The T cell receptor beta chain described here comes from a study of yellow fever vaccine responses in identical twins. Study-level points and caveats: Reportedly, the response of twins' T cells to the vaccine seemed partly convergent, partly personalized.

Details on this clonotype: No antigen is known for it.

The CDR3 covers 13 residues. Trimming removed 6 bases from V and 3 bases from J, with 8 bases in between. CDR1 LGHNA and CDR2 YSLEER come from the germline V gene. In TCRdb, the RT-PCR reads were re-called with MiXCR into one record per CDR3 protein. The sample shows about 4,800 distinct CDR3 sequences, almost 85% of them seen only once. Sequenced here: T cells from blood (PBMCs), unsorted or a sorted subset (not recorded which), sampled before or after yellow fever vaccination (not recorded which). The clonotype originates from a woman in her late teens or twenties who received the yellow fever vaccine. The chain couples TRBV4-3 to TRBJ1-4; no definite D call. The CDR3 loop is CASSIRANEKLFF. The DNA of the CDR3 is TGCGCCAGCAGTATAAGGGCTAATGAAAAACTGTTTTTT.